This T cell receptor (beta chain) was captured by sequencing in a study of identical twins. Trimming stripped 3 bases from V and 3 bases from J, with 6 bases between. The V gene's germline CDR1 is ENHRY and CDR2 SYGVKD. This CDR3 contains 13 residues. With respect to this clonotype: What it binds is unknown.

A single record per CDR3 protein comes from TCRdb applying MiXCR to the 5' RACE reads. Of 460,000 or so distinct CDR3 sequences in the sample, 14% were seen once. Study-level results: Models underestimated TCR alpha sharing (out-of-frame) in monozygotic twins. Insertions were reduced in abundant cord blood beta clonotypes but not in memory repertoires.

A further study also used this sample, focusing on yellow fever vaccine responses in identical twins.

The sequence came from a woman between 18 and 30 years old in good health. Sequencing input: CD4+ T cells sorted from blood. The chain uses TRBV10-3 and TRBJ1-5; D gene unclear. In DNA, the CDR3 is TGTGCCATCAGTGACAGCTACAATCAGCCCCAGCATTTT. It codes for CAISDSYNQPQHF.